Shown below are 11 T cell receptor beta chains from a single sample sequenced in a study of Ad26.COV2.S vaccination and SARS-CoV-2 variants (dated by TCRdb to about 2021). Library prep was done by the immunoSEQ multiplex PCR assay. Held by TCRdb, this immuneACCESS table contains in-frame sequences only and omits some clones. Under half of the omission traces to an unresolved V gene where checked; the cause of the rest is unknown. A total of some 520,000 clones appear in this sample, around 88% of them only once. Around 13% of the sample is held by the ten biggest clonotypes. The label giving this sample's treatment or condition can be read as: about 20 received Ad26.COV2.S at low or high dose, single or two shots; about 5 received placebo; per-sample allocation not given. Repertoires of vaccine and placebo recipients were sequenced from samples collected on day 63 after the first injection. The sample was peripheral blood, taken in a trial of Ad26.COV2.S vaccine versus placebo. The source of these receptors is a person aged 18-65 years who received the Ad26.COV2.S COVID-19 vaccine or a placebo.

The CDR3 protein is CASSLGTAYEQYF. As DNA, the CDR3 is TGTGCCAGCAGCCTCGGGACAGCCTACGAGCAGTACTTC. This chain joins TRBV7-8 and TRBJ2-7; 7 positions agree with TRBD1. CDR1 and CDR2 from the germline V gene are SGHVS and FQNEAQ. CDR3 length: 13 amino acids. The V and J ends lost 5 bases and 2 bases, in that order; junction bases with no gene match: 3.

The chain recombines TRBV11-2 with TRBJ1-4, with a possible D match to TRBD1 (5 bases). The CDR3 is 16 amino acids. Trimming cost V 5 bases and J 0 bases, with 13 bases left between them. CDR1 is SGHAT and CDR2 is FQNNGV in the germline V gene. CDR3 in amino acids: CASSPRATATNEKLFF. The CDR3 nucleotides are TGTGCCAGCAGCCCAAGGGCGACAGCAACTAATGAAAAACTGTTTTTT.

The chain is built from TRBV6-5 and TRBJ2-6, with D hard to call. This CDR3 has 15 amino acids. V gave up 6 bases and J gave up 0 bases, with 9 bases separating them. Per the germline V gene, CDR1 is MNHEY and CDR2 is SVGAGI. This chain's CDR3 is CASRTQLSGANVLTF. The CDR3 nucleotides read TGTGCCAGCAGAACCCAGCTCTCTGGGGCCAACGTCCTGACTTTC.

The chain is built from TRBV4-3 and TRBJ2-1, with D possibly being TRBD2 (6 bases). V was shortened by 1 base and J by 7 bases, with 14 bases between the two germline ends. This CDR3 has 15 amino acids. CDR1 and CDR2 (germline): LGHNA, YSLEER. This CDR3 is CASSQGSGGINEQFF. CDR3 sequence (DNA): TGCGCCAGCAGCCAAGGTAGCGGCGGGATTAATGAGCAGTTCTTC.

The rearrangement joins TRBV4-3 to TRBJ2-1; 7 positions match TRBD1. J was trimmed by 8 bases and V by 5 bases; bases with no gene match: 6. The CDR3 has 13 residues. Germline values: CDR1 LGHNA, CDR2 YSLEER. This CDR3 reads CASSTRQGDEQFF. In nucleotides, the CDR3 is TGCGCCAGCAGCACTAGACAGGGCGATGAGCAGTTCTTC.

The chain uses TRBV7-9 and TRBJ2-7, with 14 nucleotides matching TRBD2. V lost 4 bases, J lost 2 bases, and 7 bases stayed unmatched. The CDR3 extends over 17 amino acids. Germline values: CDR1 SEHNR, CDR2 FQNEAQ (reference sequence). CDR3: CASSYGLAGGRAYEQYF. The CDR3 bases are TGTGCCAGCAGCTACGGACTAGCGGGAGGCCGAGCCTACGAGCAGTACTTC. Drawing the rest from reference TRBV7-9 and TRBJ2-7, the complete variable domain is DTGVSQNPRHKITKRGQNVTFRCDPISEHNRLYWYRQTLGQGPEFLTYFQNEAQLEKSRLLSDRFSAERPKGSFSTLEIQRTEQGDSAMYLCASSYGLAGGRAYEQYFGPGTRLTVT.

A single count supports this clone. The CDR3 protein is CASTLGQGQETQYF. For the CDR3, the DNA is TGTGCCAGTACCCTGGGACAGGGTCAAGAGACCCAGTACTTC. V usage is TRBV19 and J usage is TRBJ2-5; 9 bases line up with TRBD1. The CDR3 loop spans 14 amino acids. Germline trimming cut 7 bases from V and 2 bases from J; bases unmatched to any gene: 5. Germline CDR1 and CDR2: LNHDA and SQIVND (reference sequence).

The chain carries TRBV7-2 and TRBJ2-7; possible D gene TRBD2, 5 bases. The germline V gene encodes CDR1 SGHTA and CDR2 FQGNSA. With 5 bases removed from V and 2 bases from J, the gap between germline ends came to 22 bases. The CDR3 contains 17 residues. The CDR3 spells CASSQAVRGPKPYEQYF. The DNA of the CDR3 is TGTGCCAGCAGCCAAGCAGTGAGAGGGCCGAAACCCTACGAGCAGTACTTC.

The rearrangement links TRBV5-6 to TRBJ2-3; D is undetermined. The ends were cut back, 5 bases at V and 1 base at J, with 14 bases in the middle. The CDR3 extends over 15 amino acids. The V gene's germline CDR1 is SGHDT and CDR2 YYEEEE. For the CDR3, the DNA is TGTGCCAGCAGTTCCGATAAGGGCCGCACAGATACGCAGTATTTT. Its translation: CASSSDKGRTDTQYF.

The chain carries TRBV15 and TRBJ1-6; D unresolved. Trimming pared 5 bases from V and 4 bases from J, leaving 12 bases between. The CDR3 contains 15 residues. Germline V gene data show CDR1 as LNHNV and CDR2 as YYDKDF (reference sequence). The chain's CDR3 is CATSVGRSYNSPLHF. CDR3 nucleotide sequence: TGTGCCACCAGCGTCGGACGGTCTTATAATTCACCCCTCCACTTT.

This chain links TRBV19 with TRBJ2-1; maybe TRBD1 (5 bases). From germline, CDR1 is LNHDA and CDR2 SQIVND (reference sequence). The ends were cut back, 1 base at V and 12 bases at J, with 13 bases in the middle. The CDR3 consists of 13 residues. CDR3 sequence reads: CASSIGTPEGQFF. CDR3 coding DNA: TGTGCCAGTAGTATAGGGACACCTGAAGGGCAGTTCTTC.